These 14 T cell receptor beta chains share one sample of origin, sequenced in a study of somatic mutations in cytotoxic T cells in rheumatoid arthritis. Sequenced by immunoSEQ multiplex PCR; TCRdb stores in-frame clones only, minus some. This repertoire shows more than 15,000 clones, 65% to 85% found once; its top ten account for about 9.4%. The sequencing input was CD8+ T cells sorted from blood. The receptor set was obtained from an adult with rheumatoid arthritis.

The gene calls are TRBV9 and TRBJ1-1; unclear D gene. There are 14 residues in the CDR3. The V end was cut by 1 base, the J end by 5 bases, with 12 bases between. Germline CDR1 and CDR2: SGDLS and YYNGEE. This chain's CDR3 is CASSVRAQETEAFF. For the CDR3, the DNA is TGTGCCAGCAGCGTAAGGGCCCAAGAGACTGAAGCTTTCTTT.

The chain is built from TRBV13 and TRBJ2-3; 9 bases line up with TRBD2. The CDR3 totals 16 residues. Germline assignment: CDR1 PRHDT and CDR2 FYEKMQ (reference sequence). The V segment lost 2 bases and the J segment 5 bases; nucleotides outside the gene matches: 8. The CDR3 protein is CASSLNGGGVIDTQYF. The CDR3 region has the DNA TGTGCCAGCAGCTTAAATGGCGGGGGGGTTATAGATACGCAGTATTTT.

Only one count was recorded for this clone. The V gene is TRBV9, the J gene TRBJ2-2; 10 nucleotides match TRBD1. The trim removed 4 bases at V and 7 bases at J, leaving 7 bases unmatched. Germline V lookup: CDR1 SGDLS, CDR2 YYNGEE. CDR3 size: 15 residues. CDR3 DNA: TGTGCCAGCAGCATACGACAGGGGGCTAACGGGGAGCTGTTTTTT. Amino acid sequence: CASSIRQGANGELFF.

V usage is TRBV10-3 and J usage is TRBJ1-1; D ambiguous. The V end lost 9 bases, the J end lost 1 base, and 9 bases lay between the germline ends. The CDR3 extends over 12 amino acids. The germline V gene encodes CDR1 ENHRY and CDR2 SYGVKD. The CDR3 spells CAIKESNTEAFF. CDR3 coding DNA: TGTGCCATAAAGGAATCGAACACTGAAGCTTTCTTT.

This sequence joins TRBV11-2 and TRBJ2-7, with TRBD2 matching over 7 bases. With 3 bases clipped from V and 0 bases from J, the junction kept 8 bases outside the gene matches. The CDR3 has 16 residues. Looked up from germline, CDR1 is SGHAT and CDR2 is FQNNGV. The CDR3 sequence: CASSFYGGTTSYEQYF. The CDR3 DNA reads TGTGCCAGCAGCTTTTACGGGGGGACTACCTCCTACGAGCAGTACTTC. Filled out from reference TRBV11-2 and TRBJ2-7, the complete variable domain reads EAGVAQSPRYKIIEKRQSVAFWCNPISGHATLYWYQQILGQGPKLLIQFQNNGVVDDSQLPKDRFSAERLKGVDSTLKIQPAKLEDSAVYLCASSFYGGTTSYEQYFGPGTRLTVT.

The V gene is TRBV5-5, the J gene TRBJ1-1; tentatively, D is TRBD1 (5 bases). The CDR3 extends over 14 amino acids. Looked up from germline, CDR1 is SGHKS and CDR2 is YYEKEE (reference sequence). The ends were cut back, 0 bases at V and 5 bases at J, with 11 bases in the middle. Here the CDR3 DNA reads TGTGCCAGCAGCTTGGTTCAGGGTCGAACTGAAGCTTTCTTT. It yields the protein CASSLVQGRTEAFF.

The chain employs TRBV10-3 and TRBJ2-1; 14 bases match TRBD2. The CDR3 contains 15 residues. The junction had 9 bases not matched to a gene; V was cut back by 8 bases and J by 9 bases. Germline CDR1 reads ENHRY; CDR2 reads SYGVKD. The DNA of the CDR3 is TGTGCCATCGCCGGGACTAGCGGGGGTCATTCTGAGCAGTTCTTC. Translating gives CAIAGTSGGHSEQFF.

The chain carries TRBV9 and TRBJ1-4, with 10 positions matching TRBD1. Looked up from germline, CDR1 is SGDLS and CDR2 is YYNGEE. Trimming took 3 bases from V and 3 from J; bases not matched to a gene: 8. The CDR3 spans 17 residues. The CDR3 region is CASSDGTGASANEKLFF. The CDR3 DNA follows: TGTGCCAGCAGCGACGGGACAGGGGCTTCGGCTAATGAAAAACTGTTTTTT.

This clone has just a few counts. The V gene is TRBV4-1, the J gene TRBJ2-2; 11 bases line up with TRBD2. With V trimmed by 6 bases and J by 2 bases, 5 bases remained unmatched. This CDR3 comprises 16 residues. CDR1 is MGHRA, CDR2 YSYEKL, per germline. The CDR3 sequence is CASRKLAGGNTGELFF. CDR3 DNA sequence: TGCGCCAGCAGGAAGCTAGCGGGGGGAAACACCGGGGAGCTGTTTTTT.

The chain has TRBV7-8 and TRBJ2-5; 9 bases align to TRBD1. CDR3 length: 15 residues. J lost 5 bases, V lost 5 bases, and 9 bases had no gene match. The germline gives CDR1 SGHVS, CDR2 FQNEAQ. CDR3 amino acids: CASSRTTGGGETQYF. CDR3 DNA: TGTGCCAGCAGCCGGACTACAGGGGGCGGGGAGACCCAGTACTTC.

V usage is TRBV29-1 and J usage is TRBJ2-7; TRBD2 matches at 8 bases. In germline, CDR1 is SQVTM, CDR2 ANQGSEA. This CDR3 contains 15 residues. V was pared by 8 bases and J by 4 bases, with 16 bases of the junction left unmatched. CDR3 DNA sequence: TGCAGCCCCCATCCAGAGCCGGGGGGGGCTTACGAGCAGTACTTC. Translating gives CSPHPEPGGAYEQYF.

There are a few counts of this clone. The chain uses TRBV7-2 and TRBJ2-3; 8 nucleotides align to TRBD2. Per germline, CDR1 SGHTA and CDR2 FQGNSA. The V and J ends lost 3 bases and 14 bases, in that order; junction bases with no gene match: 4. The CDR3 has 11 amino acids. CDR3 loop: CASSFGLAWYF. For the CDR3, the DNA is TGTGCCAGCAGCTTCGGACTAGCCTGGTATTTT.

The J gene is TRBJ1-2, the V gene TRBV2, with D possibly being TRBD1 (6 bases). Trimming removed 1 base from V and 6 bases from J, with 9 bases in between. Germline lookup yields CDR1 SNHLY and CDR2 FYNNEI. This CDR3 spans 13 amino acids. The CDR3, as DNA: TGTGCCAGCAGTGAAGACAGGGTGAATGGCTACACCTTC. Amino acid sequence: CASSEDRVNGYTF. The complete variable domain, with remaining parts taken from reference TRBV2 and TRBJ1-2, reads EPEVTQTPSHQVTQMGQEVILRCVPISNHLYFYWYRQILGQKVEFLVSFYNNEISEKSEIFDDQFSVERPDGSNFTLKIRSTKLEDSAMYFCASSEDRVNGYTFGSGTRLTVV.

This chain links TRBV7-2 with TRBJ2-3; 8 positions match TRBD2. This CDR3 spans 16 amino acids. In germline, CDR1 is SGHTA, CDR2 FQGNSA. Trimming cost V 5 bases and J 4 bases; bases outside gene matches: 11. The CDR3 is CASSAWVSGTSDTQYF. CDR3 nucleotide sequence: TGTGCCAGCAGCGCCTGGGTTAGCGGGACGTCAGATACGCAGTATTTT.